In this sample, the clone carrying this T cell receptor (beta chain) turned up once. Germline assignment: CDR1 SGDLS and CDR2 YYNGEE. The CDR3 sequence is 14 residues long. The ends lost 4 bases at V and 8 bases at J; junction bases unmatched: 11. The treatment: oral pan-JAK inhibitor, 5-10 mg twice daily. T lymphocytes (CD4+ and CD8+) were sorted from PBMCs. cDNA serving as the sequencing template came from extracted, reverse transcribed RNA. Some clones are missing from TCRdb's copy, which holds only in-frame ones; the method was immunoSEQ multiplex PCR. Among roughly 190,000 clones listed, 45% to 75% were seen once. This sample was included in a study of CD8+ T cells in alopecia areata.

The source of this sequence is a human donor with alopecia areata. The chain joins TRBV9 to TRBJ1-2, with 7 bases matching TRBD1. Sequencing was performed on CD4+ T cells sorted from blood, taken at week 4, from a patient treated with tofacitinib. The CDR3 DNA sequence: TGTGCCAGCAGCCTACGGGACAGCCGATGGGGCTACACCTTC. This gives the protein CASSLRDSRWGYTF.